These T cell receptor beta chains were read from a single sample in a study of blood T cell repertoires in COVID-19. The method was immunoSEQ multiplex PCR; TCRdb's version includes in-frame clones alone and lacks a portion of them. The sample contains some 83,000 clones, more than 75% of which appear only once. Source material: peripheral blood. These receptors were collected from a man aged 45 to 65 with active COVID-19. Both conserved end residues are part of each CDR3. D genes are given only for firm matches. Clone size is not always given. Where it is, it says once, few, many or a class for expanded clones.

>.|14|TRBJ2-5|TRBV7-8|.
CASSSDRLQETQYF
TGTGCCAGCAGTTCCGACAGGCTACAAGAGACCCAGTACTTC
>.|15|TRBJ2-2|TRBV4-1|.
CASSHQGRNTGELFF
TGCGCCAGCAGCCACCAGGGGAGGAACACCGGGGAGCTGTTTTTT
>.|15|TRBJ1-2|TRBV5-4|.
CASSLGAFGNYGYTF
TGTGCCAGCAGCTTGGGGGCTTTTGGGAACTATGGCTACACCTTC
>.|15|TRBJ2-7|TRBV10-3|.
CAISPGGAGDYEQYF
TGTGCCATCAGCCCTGGGGGGGCGGGTGACTACGAGCAGTACTTC
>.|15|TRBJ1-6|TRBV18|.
CASRTAGQRNSPLHF
TGTGCCAGTCGTACCGCCGGACAGCGCAATTCACCCCTCCACTTT
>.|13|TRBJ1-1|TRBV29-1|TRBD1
CSVTGTANTEAFF
TGCAGCGTGACCGGGACAGCGAACACTGAAGCTTTCTTT
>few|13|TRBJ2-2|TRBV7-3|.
CASSSRVSGELFF
TGTGCCAGCAGCTCCAGGGTATCCGGGGAGCTGTTTTTT
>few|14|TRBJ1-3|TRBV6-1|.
CASSDRASGNTIYF
TGTGCCAGCAGTGACAGGGCATCTGGAAACACCATATATTTT
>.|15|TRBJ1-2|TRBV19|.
CASSIPQGPNYGYTF
TGTGCCAGTAGTATCCCCCAGGGGCCTAACTATGGCTACACCTTC
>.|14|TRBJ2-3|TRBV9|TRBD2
CASTSREGPDTQYF
TGTGCCTCTACTAGTCGGGAGGGTCCGGATACGCAGTATTTT
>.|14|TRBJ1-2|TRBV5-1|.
CASSLWGNRDGYTF
TGCGCCAGCAGCTTGTGGGGAAACAGGGACGGCTACACCTTC
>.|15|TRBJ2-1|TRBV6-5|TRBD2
CATSRGGSSYNEQFF
TGTGCCACTTCGCGGGGGGGCAGTTCCTACAATGAGCAGTTCTTC
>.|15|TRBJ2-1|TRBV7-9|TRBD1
CASSLATGGLYEQFF
TGTGCCAGCAGCTTAGCGACAGGGGGTCTCTATGAGCAGTTCTTC
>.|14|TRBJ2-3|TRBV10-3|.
CAISEPGGTDTQYF
TGTGCCATCAGTGAGCCAGGGGGCACAGATACGCAGTATTTT
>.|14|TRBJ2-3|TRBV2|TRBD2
CASFSGGVTDTQYF
TGTGCCAGTTTTAGCGGGGGGGTCACAGATACGCAGTATTTT
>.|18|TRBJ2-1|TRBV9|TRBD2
CASSVGRWTSGSLGEQFF
TGTGCCAGCAGCGTAGGGCGTTGGACTAGCGGGAGTCTGGGTGAGCAGTTCTTC
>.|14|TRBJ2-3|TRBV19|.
CASSALASTDTQYF
TGTGCCAGTAGTGCACTTGCTAGCACAGATACGCAGTATTTT
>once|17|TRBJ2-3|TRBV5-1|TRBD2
CASSPGLAGADTDTQYF
TGCGCCAGCAGCCCGGGACTAGCGGGGGCCGACACAGATACGCAGTATTTT
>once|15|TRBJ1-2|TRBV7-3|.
CASSLGGASRYGYTF
TGTGCCAGCAGCTTAGGAGGGGCCAGCCGGTATGGCTACACCTTC
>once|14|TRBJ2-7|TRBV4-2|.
CASSPLPGPPEQYF
TGTGCCAGCAGCCCCCTGCCAGGGCCGCCGGAGCAGTACTTC
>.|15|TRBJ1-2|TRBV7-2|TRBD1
CASPRETGEFSGYTF
TGTGCCAGCCCTAGGGAGACAGGGGAGTTTAGTGGCTACACCTTC
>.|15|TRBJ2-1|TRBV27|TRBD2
CASTPSGPSYNEQFF
TGTGCCAGCACCCCTAGCGGCCCCTCCTACAATGAGCAGTTCTTC
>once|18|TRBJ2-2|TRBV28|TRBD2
CASSLWSPGLAGTGELFF
TGTGCCAGCAGTTTATGGTCCCCGGGACTAGCGGGTACCGGGGAGCTGTTTTTT
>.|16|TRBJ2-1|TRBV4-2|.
CASSQVTRGPSDEQFF
TGTGCCAGCAGCCAAGTTACGCGGGGTCCCTCGGATGAGCAGTTCTTC
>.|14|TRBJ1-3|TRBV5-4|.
CASSPDRDGNTIYF
TGTGCCAGCAGCCCGGACCGGGATGGAAACACCATATATTTT
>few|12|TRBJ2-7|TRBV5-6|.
CASSGESYEQYF
TGTGCCAGCAGCGGGGAGTCCTACGAGCAGTACTTC
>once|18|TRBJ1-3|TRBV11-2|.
CASSLGRGGDPSGNTIYF
TGTGCCAGCAGCTTAGGCAGGGGAGGGGATCCCTCTGGAAACACCATATATTTT
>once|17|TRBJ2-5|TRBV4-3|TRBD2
CASSQQSWGGGQETQYF
TGCGCCAGCAGCCAGCAATCCTGGGGGGGAGGGCAAGAGACCCAGTACTTC
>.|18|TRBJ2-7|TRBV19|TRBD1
CASRPFNTPGTGANEQYF
TGTGCCAGTAGACCCTTTAACACCCCCGGGACAGGGGCCAACGAGCAGTACTTC
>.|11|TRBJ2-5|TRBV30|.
CAWSVAGDQYF
TGTGCCTGGAGTGTAGCCGGGGACCAGTACTTC
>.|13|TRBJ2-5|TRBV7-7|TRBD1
CASSSRDRAAQYF
TGTGCCAGCAGCTCAAGGGACAGGGCGGCCCAGTACTTC